The T cell receptor beta chain under discussion was sequenced for a study of T cells in Graves' hyperthyroidism and ophthalmopathy. Points from the study as a whole: Ophthalmopathy and stable hyperthyroidism were told apart by a 13 V-J model. Blood also showed most of the thyroid clonotypes that were expanded above 0.001.

The V gene's germline CDR1 is SEHNR and CDR2 FQNEAQ (reference sequence). The CDR3 spans 17 residues. V was clipped by 2 bases and J by 6 bases; unmatched bases: 10. Amplification of TCR beta CDR3 regions was performed using RNA transcripts as template. A first-round RT-PCR of the TCR CDR3 used the HTBI primer set. TCRdb processed the multiplex PCR reads anew with MiXCR; each CDR3 protein has one entry. The table lists about 380,000 distinct CDR3 sequences, around 20% of them singletons, with roughly two fifths in the top ten. As for this clonotype: Its antigen is still unknown.

Material: blood. This sequence was found in a man in his late teens or twenties with Graves' ophthalmopathy. This chain connects TRBV7-9 to TRBJ2-7, with TRBD2 identical over 13 bases. The CDR3: CASSLLRLAGGGGEQYF. The CDR3 nucleotides read TGTGCCAGCAGCTTACTACGACTAGCGGGAGGCGGGGGCGAGCAGTACTTC.